These 3 T cell receptor beta chains were sequenced from one sample in a study of T-cell reconstitution after alpha-beta-depleted transplantation in children. The library targeted TCRbeta and was prepared with unique molecular identifiers. TCRdb used MiXCR to reprocess the PCR reads, holding one entry per CDR3 protein. The sample has just under 350,000 distinct CDR3 sequences; 15% to 20% are singletons. Sequenced material: PBMCs, mostly from graft donor cells, taken 360 days after TCRalphabeta/CD19-depleted stem cell transplant. Source of these receptors: a male patient between 2 and 10 years old who had a stem cell transplant for acute lymphoblastic leukemia, so the T cells may come from the graft donor.

This clonotype has just a few counts. One end of the junction fails to match germline, which may point to a read error. The chain employs TRBV7-8 and TRBJ2-7, with 9 nucleotides matching TRBD2. This CDR3 is built from 15 residues. CDR1 is SGHVS, CDR2 FQNEAQ, per germline. The CDR3 loop reads CAGSAASGEPYEQYF. The CDR3 bases are TGTGCCGGCAGCGCCGCTAGCGGGGAGCCCTACGAGCAGTACTTC.

The DNA for the CDR3 is TGTGCCAGCTCACTAGCGGCCCAATCGTTTAATACGCAGTATTTT. Its translation: CASSLAAQSFNTQYF. The chain uses TRBV18 and TRBJ2-3; maybe TRBD2 (6 bases). Germline-derived CDR1 and CDR2 are KGHSH and LQKENI. V was shortened by 4 bases and J by 7 bases, with 18 bases between the two germline ends. The CDR3 length is 15 residues.

For this clonotype: A much larger clone differs from this one at a single base, so this may be a read error. V and J are TRBV10-3 and TRBJ2-1, with 14 bases aligning to TRBD2. This CDR3 has 17 amino acids. Germline lookup yields CDR1 ENHRY and CDR2 SYGVKD. The CDR3 loop reads CAISLGTSGSSYNEQLF. Written as DNA, the CDR3 is TGTGCCATCAGTCTTGGGACTAGCGGGAGCTCCTACAATGAGCAGTTGTTC.